The 10 T cell receptor beta chains reported below all come from one sample, sequenced in a study of regulatory T cells in long-lasting Graves disease. Stated time point: persistent/refractory GD, antithyroid drugs over 5 years with positive TRAb. TCR sequences were obtained from RNA taken from PBMCs. Sequencing libraries for TCR beta were prepared with iRepertoire HTBI primers and Arm-PCR of CDR3 regions. TCRdb reanalysed the multiplex PCR reads using MiXCR and keeps one entry per CDR3 protein. The data show under 350,000 distinct CDR3 sequences, with roughly a fifth seen just once and more than 55% held by the top ten. The starting material was peripheral blood mononuclear cells (PBMCs), obtained when the disease was refractory, from a patient treated with antithyroid drugs. These receptors all come from a female donor with Graves disease.

This clonotype was recorded a few times. The V gene is TRBV4-3, the J gene TRBJ2-7; 8 bases are a match to TRBD2. The J segment lost 3 bases and the V segment lost 0 bases, leaving 4 bases of the junction unmatched. This CDR3 contains 15 residues. The germline V gene encodes CDR1 LGHNA and CDR2 YSLEER. The CDR3 region has the DNA TGCGCCAGCAGCCAAGACGGGGGGACTAGCTACGAGCAGTACTTC. Protein: CASSQDGGTSYEQYF.

V and J are TRBV6-5 and TRBJ2-7; 12 positions match TRBD2. This CDR3 is 16 amino acids long. Germline lookup yields CDR1 MNHEY and CDR2 SVGAGI. With 2 bases clipped from V and 6 bases from J, the junction kept 8 bases outside the gene matches. The CDR3, as DNA: TGTGCCAGCAGTTACGGTGCGCCTAGCGGGAGGGTCGAGCAGTACTTC. It translates to CASSYGAPSGRVEQYF.

This clonotype was detected many times. V is TRBV6-1 and J is TRBJ1-2, with TRBD1 matching over 9 bases. CDR3 length: 13 amino acids. V dropped 11 bases and J dropped 8; count of bases not matched to a gene: 12. Germline V lookup: CDR1 MNHNS, CDR2 SASEGT. CDR3 loop: CASFPRDRAGYTF. CDR3 DNA: TGTGCCTCTTTCCCCCGGGACAGGGCCGGCTACACCTTC.

There are a few counts of this clonotype. The CDR3 DNA reads TGCAGCGTTGTGCTGCAGTACCAAGAGACCCAGTACTTC. Translation: CSVVLQYQETQYF. The chain carries TRBV29-1 and TRBJ2-5; no firm D call. Trimming took 4 bases from V and 0 from J, leaving 9 bases between them. The length of the CDR3 is 13 residues. Germline-derived CDR1 and CDR2 are SQVTM and ANQGSEA.

This clonotype was seen a few times. The chain carries TRBV5-4 and TRBJ1-6; the D gene is possibly TRBD1 (6 bases). The CDR3 contains 15 residues. V was cut by 4 bases and J by 11 bases, with 19 bases left in between. Germline CDR1 is SGHNT and CDR2 is YYREEE (reference sequence). CDR3 DNA: TGTGCCAGCAGCCCTCATCTGGACAGCCTTGCACCCCTCCACTTT. Translated: CASSPHLDSLAPLHF.

This chain joins TRBV19 and TRBJ2-3; D uncertain. Trimming pared 3 bases from V and 4 bases from J, leaving 11 bases between. Germline assignment: CDR1 LNHDA and CDR2 SQIVND (reference sequence). CDR3 length equals 14 residues. The CDR3 region is CASSIWGYPDTQYF. DNA of the CDR3: TGTGCCAGTAGTATCTGGGGTTACCCAGATACGCAGTATTTT.

This chain connects TRBV10-3 to TRBJ2-7; the D call may be TRBD1 or TRBD2 (5 bases each). V shed 11 bases and J shed 2 bases, with 16 bases lying between them. The CDR3 loop spans 13 amino acids. Germline V gives CDR1 ENHRY, CDR2 SYGVKD. The CDR3: CAGARDGTYEQYF. In DNA, the CDR3 is TGTGCCGGCGCCAGGGACGGTACCTACGAGCAGTACTTC.

The sample holds a few counts of this clonotype. This chain's CDR3 is CASRTGADYEQYF. The CDR3 DNA is TGTGCCAGCCGCACAGGGGCTGACTACGAGCAGTACTTC. The V and J genes are TRBV10-3 and TRBJ2-7, with 7 bases matching TRBD1. Germline CDR1 ENHRY, CDR2 SYGVKD. CDR3 length: 13 amino acids. V lost 10 bases and J lost 3; bases outside the gene matches: 9.

The chain links TRBV20-1 to TRBJ2-7; 9 bases align to TRBD1. The CDR3 covers 13 residues. V was clipped by 6 bases and J by 5 bases; unmatched bases: 8. The V gene's germline CDR1 is DFQATT and CDR2 SNEGSKA (reference sequence). CDR3 nucleotide sequence: TGCAGTGCCCCGGGACAGGGATCGAACGAGCAGTACTTC. The encoded protein is CSAPGQGSNEQYF.

This CDR3 is CAISEELTDTQYF. CDR3 DNA: TGTGCCATCAGTGAGGAACTCACAGATACGCAGTATTTT. The rearrangement links TRBV10-3 to TRBJ2-3; unclear D gene. Trimming shortened V by 2 bases and J by 2 bases, and 5 bases separated the two germline ends. CDR3 size: 13 residues. CDR1 and CDR2 (germline): ENHRY, SYGVKD.